The 22 T cell receptor beta chains in this list originate from one sample, sequenced in a study of blood T cell repertoires in COVID-19 (dated by TCRdb to 2019 to 2021). The library was made by the immunoSEQ multiplex PCR assay. TCRdb obtained this table from immuneACCESS and retained in-frame rearrangements with V and J assigned. These tables miss some clones; where compared with another copy, unresolved V genes account for less than half of the shortfall, and the remainder is unexplained. This sample lists around 50,000 clones; 70% to 90% were detected once. Of the sample, about a tenth is held by the ten largest clones. Source material: peripheral blood. These receptors all stem from a man in his fifties or sixties with active COVID-19.

The CDR3 coding sequence is TGTGCCAGCAGTAGAACTAGCGGGAACACAGATACGCAGTATTTT. This gives the protein CASSRTSGNTDTQYF. This chain links TRBV7-2 with TRBJ2-3; 10 positions match TRBD2. Germline CDR1 SGHTA, CDR2 FQGNSA. The trim removed 6 bases at V and 2 bases at J, leaving 5 bases unmatched. This CDR3 is 15 amino acids long.

V is TRBV10-1 and J is TRBJ2-7; D may be TRBD2 (6 bases). CDR3 length: 13 residues. CDR1 WNHNN and CDR2 SYGVQD come from the germline V gene (reference sequence). Trimming removed 10 bases at V and 1 base at J, with 14 bases between. CDR3 sequence (DNA): TGCGCCATCAACCGGGACTCGTCCTACGAGCAGTACTTC. As protein: CAINRDSSYEQYF.

The V and J genes are TRBV12-5 and TRBJ1-1; a weak D match, TRBD1 (6 bases). V lost 3 bases to trimming and J lost 8 bases, with 10 bases between them. The CDR3 consists of 12 residues. Germline V CDR1 and CDR2: LGHNT, FRNRAP. The CDR3 sequence is CASGFSQGEAFF. The CDR3 DNA sequence: TGTGCTAGTGGTTTTAGCCAGGGGGAAGCTTTCTTT.

The V and J genes are TRBV6-5 and TRBJ1-1, with D tentatively TRBD1 (5 bases). The CDR3 is 14 amino acids. CDR1 is MNHEY, CDR2 SVGAGI, per germline. Trimming cost V 8 bases and J 6 bases, with 19 bases left between them. In nucleotides, the CDR3 is TGTGCCAGCGTGCCCCAGGGTTCTGACGCTGAAGCTTTCTTT. It translates to CASVPQGSDAEAFF.

V is TRBV3-1 (or the pseudogene TRBV3-2) and J is TRBJ2-7; 7 bases map to TRBD1. The CDR3 length is 14 residues. J was trimmed by 3 bases and V by 0 bases; bases with no gene match: 2. The germline CDR1 and CDR2 sequences are LGHDT and YNNKEL (reference sequence). In DNA, the CDR3 is TGTGCCAGCAGCCAAGACCGGGACAGCTACGAGCAGTACTTC. Amino acids: CASSQDRDSYEQYF.

This clone was picked up a small number of times. The CDR3 nucleotides read TGTGCCAGCAGTACTAGCGGGGGCCCGGGGAACATTCAGTACTTC. Translating gives CASSTSGGPGNIQYF. The chain combines TRBV6-2 or TRBV6-3 with TRBJ2-4; 11 bases match TRBD2. Germline loops: CDR1 MNHEY, CDR2 SVGEGT. CDR3 length equals 15 residues. With 5 bases clipped from V and 7 bases from J, the junction kept 7 bases outside the gene matches.

The V and J genes are TRBV5-1 and TRBJ2-3; TRBD1 might be the D (5 bases). Germline V CDR1 and CDR2: SGHRS, YFSETQ. V shed 0 bases and J shed 2 bases, with 10 bases lying between them. The CDR3 runs 15 residues. The CDR3 loop is CASSLEGPPTDTQYF. The DNA of the CDR3 is TGCGCCAGCAGCTTGGAGGGGCCCCCCACAGATACGCAGTATTTT.

This sequence joins TRBV10-1 and TRBJ2-7; D gene uncertain. Germline lookup yields CDR1 WNHNN and CDR2 SYGVQD (reference sequence). This CDR3 spans 13 amino acids. Deletions cut 5 bases from V and 1 base from J, with 9 bases between. The CDR3 DNA follows: TGCGCCAGCAGTTCCTCCGGTTCCTACGAGCAGTACTTC. Amino acids: CASSSSGSYEQYF.

This clone is a singleton in its sample. The chain combines TRBV28 with TRBJ1-5; D perhaps matches TRBD1 (5 bases). This CDR3 is built from 15 residues. Trimming removed 7 bases from V and 4 bases from J, with 17 bases in between. CDR1 MDHEN and CDR2 SYDVKM come from the germline V gene. CDR3 nucleotides: TGTGCCAGCACCTCTAAGGGGCTGAGGAATCAGCCCCAGCATTTT. Translation: CASTSKGLRNQPQHF.

The V gene is TRBV6-4, the J gene TRBJ2-7; D is possibly TRBD1 (5 bases). V dropped 7 bases and J dropped 0 bases, with 10 bases sitting between them. Germline-derived CDR1 and CDR2 are MRHNA and SNTAGT. The length of the CDR3 is 13 residues. The CDR3 DNA reads TGTGCCAGCACAGGGAAGGACTCCTACGAGCAGTACTTC. This sequence encodes CASTGKDSYEQYF.

This clone was observed a single time. The V call is TRBV28, the J call TRBJ2-7, with 9 bases lining up with TRBD1. With 10 bases clipped from V and 6 bases from J, the junction kept 10 bases outside the gene matches. The CDR3 length is 13 residues. Looked up from germline, CDR1 is MDHEN and CDR2 is SYDVKM. The DNA of the CDR3 is TGTGCCACCTGGGACAGGGCCTCGGGCGAGCAGTACTTC. This sequence encodes CATWDRASGEQYF.

Here the CDR3 DNA reads TGCGCCAGCAGCCAAGAGGGGCGCACTCCTTCCAATGAGCAGTTCTTC. It is translated as CASSQEGRTPSNEQFF. The chain carries TRBV4-3 and TRBJ2-1, with D perhaps matching TRBD1 (5 bases). From germline, CDR1 is LGHNA and CDR2 YSLEER. This CDR3 comprises 16 residues. V was cut by 0 bases and J by 6 bases, with 15 bases left in between.

The chain links TRBV11-1 to TRBJ1-1; the match to TRBD1 covers 9 bases. Germline trimming cut 5 bases from V and 1 base from J; bases unmatched to any gene: 2. There are 14 residues in the CDR3. Germline V CDR1 and CDR2: SGHAT, FQDESV (reference sequence). The CDR3 DNA reads TGTGCCAGCAGCCCGGGACAGGGGAACACTGAAGCTTTCTTT. Its translation is CASSPGQGNTEAFF.

This chain links TRBV7-6 with TRBJ2-3; D is ambiguous. V shed 4 bases and J shed 2 bases, with 13 bases lying between them. The CDR3 spans 15 residues. Germline CDR1 is SGHVS and CDR2 is FNYEAQ. CDR3 sequence reads: CASSYSTSSTDTQYF. The CDR3 DNA follows: TGTGCCAGCAGCTACTCGACTTCATCCACAGATACGCAGTATTTT.

The chain is built from TRBV5-1 and TRBJ2-2; 10 bases are shared with TRBD2. The length of the CDR3 is 16 residues. Germline CDR1 and CDR2: SGHRS and YFSETQ. V lost 3 bases, J lost 1 base, and 3 bases stayed unmatched. CDR3 amino acids: CASSSPSGGNTGELFF. CDR3 sequence (DNA): TGCGCCAGCAGCTCGCCTAGCGGGGGGAACACCGGGGAGCTGTTTTTT.

In its sample, this clone was seen a few times. The chain is built from TRBV18 and TRBJ2-7; no clear D gene. This CDR3 has 11 amino acids. V was cut by 3 bases and J by 4 bases, with 4 bases left in between. Germline V gives CDR1 KGHSH, CDR2 LQKENI. CDR3 nucleotides: TGTGCCAGCTCACCCCTGTACGAGCAGTACTTC. Residues: CASSPLYEQYF.

This clone was picked up a small number of times. The J gene is TRBJ1-2, the V gene TRBV6-2 or TRBV6-3, with 7 bases aligning to TRBD1. Germline values: CDR1 MNHEY, CDR2 SVGEGT. The CDR3 is 17 amino acids. The V gene end was trimmed by 0 bases and the J gene end by 0 bases; junction bases not matched to a gene: 7. CDR3 in amino acids: CASSYSRGLIANYGYTF. CDR3 bases: TGTGCCAGCAGTTACTCAAGGGGGCTTATCGCTAACTATGGCTACACCTTC.

The chain links TRBV11-3 to TRBJ2-1, with TRBD1 matching over 8 bases. The CDR3 extends over 15 amino acids. V shed 4 bases and J 3 bases; nucleotides not matched to a gene: 5. CDR1 SGHNT and CDR2 YENEEA come from the germline V gene. The CDR3 coding sequence is TGTGCCAGCAGCTCAGGGACAGGAAACTACAATGAGCAGTTCTTC. This translates into CASSSGTGNYNEQFF.

The CDR3 protein is CASSVGSGRINEMNTEAFF. As DNA, the CDR3 is TGTGCCAGCAGCGTAGGGTCGGGGAGAATTAACGAGATGAACACTGAAGCTTTCTTT. This sequence joins TRBV9 and TRBJ1-1, with D uncertain. The CDR3 has 19 residues. Trimming removed 0 bases at V and 0 bases at J, with 21 bases between. Germline V gives CDR1 SGDLS, CDR2 YYNGEE.

This sequence joins TRBV7-9 and TRBJ2-1; TRBD1 matches 9 bases. The CDR3 is made up of 13 amino acids. CDR1 SEHNR and CDR2 FQNEAQ come from the germline V gene (reference sequence). The V segment lost 9 bases and the J segment 6 bases; nucleotides outside the gene matches: 6. The CDR3 bases are TGTGCCAGGGGGACAGGGAAAACCAATGAGCAGTTCTTC. It translates to CARGTGKTNEQFF.

The chain couples TRBV7-9 to TRBJ2-7, with a weak D call TRBD2 (6 bases). The germline CDR1 and CDR2 sequences are SEHNR and FQNEAQ (reference sequence). Trimming stripped 3 bases from V and 7 bases from J, with 13 bases between. The CDR3 is 13 residues long. The CDR3 DNA reads TGTGCCAGCAGCTTCCGGGCCGGGGGTGAGCAGTACTTC. Translation: CASSFRAGGEQYF. The complete variable domain, with remaining parts taken from reference TRBV7-9 and TRBJ2-7, reads DTGVSQNPRHKITKRGQNVTFRCDPISEHNRLYWYRQTLGQGPEFLTYFQNEAQLEKSRLLSDRFSAERPKGSFSTLEIQRTEQGDSAMYLCASSFRAGGEQYFGPGTRLTVT.

V gene TRBV6-6 combines with J gene TRBJ2-3; 8 nucleotides agree with TRBD2. CDR3 size: 16 residues. In germline, CDR1 is MNHNY, CDR2 SVGAGI (reference sequence). With 0 bases clipped from V and 6 bases from J, the junction kept 8 bases outside the gene matches. Written as DNA, the CDR3 is TGTGCCAGCAGTTACTCTACCGGGAGGGCCGCGGATACGCAGTATTTT. Translation: CASSYSTGRAADTQYF.